The rows below give T cell receptor beta chains drawn from one sample of a study of radiation and T cells in renal cell carcinoma. Data came from immunoSEQ multiplex PCR; TCRdb stores just in-frame clones and leaves some out. The table records around 180,000 clones, approximately 90% of them present only once. The sequenced sample was blood, obtained from a patient whose treatment included radiotherapy and nephrectomy. These TCRs come from a woman aged 45-65 years with renal cell carcinoma. Each CDR3 is given with its conserved first and last residue. D genes are given only for firm matches. Part of the rows lack a size; the others show once, few, many or a class for expanded clones.

D: TRBD1; J: TRBJ1-2; size: -; V: TRBV5-1; DNA: TGCGCCAGCAGCTGGGGCCCATTGACAGGGACAAATGGCTACACCTTC; CDR3: CASSWGPLTGTNGYTF
D: -; J: TRBJ1-1; size: -; V: TRBV9; DNA: TGTGCCAGCAGCGTAGTAGCCGGCCCGTCGAACACTGAAGCTTTCTTT; CDR3: CASSVVAGPSNTEAFF
D: -; J: TRBJ1-5; size: -; V: TRBV2; DNA: TGTGCCAGCAGTGATTCGTGGAGCCCTACCAATCAGCCCCAGCATTTT; CDR3: CASSDSWSPTNQPQHF
D: TRBD2; J: TRBJ2-3; size: once; V: TRBV29-1; DNA: TGCAGCGTAGAAGCGGGGGGTGGGGATACGCAGTATTTT; CDR3: CSVEAGGGDTQYF
D: -; J: TRBJ2-7; size: -; V: TRBV5-5; DNA: TGTGCCAGCAGCTCACTGGTGACGGGGGCCTCCTACGAGCAGTACTTC; CDR3: CASSSLVTGASYEQYF
D: -; J: TRBJ1-6; size: -; V: TRBV19; DNA: TGTGCCAGTAGTAACAGGGTTTCTAATTCACCCCTCCACTTT; CDR3: CASSNRVSNSPLHF
D: -; J: TRBJ2-5; size: -; V: TRBV4-3; DNA: TGCGCCAGCAGCCAAGTTGCGAGGGGGGGGGATCAAGAGACCCAGTACTTC; CDR3: CASSQVARGGDQETQYF
D: TRBD1; J: TRBJ1-2; size: -; V: TRBV2; DNA: TGTGCCAGCAGGGCCGGGACAGGCGACTATGGCTACACCTTC; CDR3: CASRAGTGDYGYTF
D: -; J: TRBJ1-6; size: -; V: TRBV5-1; DNA: TGCGCCAGCAGCTCAAGGACAGACCTTAATTCACCCCTCCACTTT; CDR3: CASSSRTDLNSPLHF
D: -; J: TRBJ1-1; size: once; V: TRBV5-1; DNA: TGCGCCAGCAGCTTGAGCTTCGGGCAGGGGAGAGAAGCTTTCTTT; CDR3: CASSLSFGQGREAFF
D: -; J: TRBJ2-5; size: once; V: TRBV7-9; DNA: TGTGCCAGCCAGTACGGGGCCCAAGAGACCCAGTACTTC; CDR3: CASQYGAQETQYF
D: -; J: TRBJ1-5; size: -; V: TRBV12-5; DNA: TGTGCTAGTGGTTTGGTAGGGGACCGACTCAATCAGCCCCAGCATTTT; CDR3: CASGLVGDRLNQPQHF
D: TRBD1; J: TRBJ1-4; size: -; V: TRBV11-2; DNA: TGTGCCAGCAGTTTAAACAGGGGGCAGACAGTTGAAAAACTGTTTTTT; CDR3: CASSLNRGQTVEKLFF
D: -; J: TRBJ2-3; size: -; V: TRBV11-1; DNA: TGTGCCAGCAGCTTAGACCGGCCAGATACGCAGTATTTT; CDR3: CASSLDRPDTQYF